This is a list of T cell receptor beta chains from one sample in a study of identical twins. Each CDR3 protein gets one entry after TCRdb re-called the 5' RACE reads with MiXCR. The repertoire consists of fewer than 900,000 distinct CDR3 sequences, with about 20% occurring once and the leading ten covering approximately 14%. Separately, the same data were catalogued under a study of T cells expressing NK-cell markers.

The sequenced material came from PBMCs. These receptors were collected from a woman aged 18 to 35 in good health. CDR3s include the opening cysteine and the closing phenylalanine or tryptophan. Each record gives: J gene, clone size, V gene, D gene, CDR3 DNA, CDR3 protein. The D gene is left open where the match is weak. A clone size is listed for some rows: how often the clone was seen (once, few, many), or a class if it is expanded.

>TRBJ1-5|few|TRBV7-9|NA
TGTGCCAGCAGCCAGGTAGGGGCTGGAGGCCCCCAGCATTTT
CASSQVGAGGPQHF
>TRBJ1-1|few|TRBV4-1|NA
TGCGCCAGCAGCCAAGATTGGGGGGGGAAAAATGGGAACACTGAAGCTTTCTTT
CASSQDWGGKNGNTEAFF
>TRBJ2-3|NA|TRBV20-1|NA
TGCAGTGCTAGAGCCACAGGGCGGGGACTCACAGATACGCAGTATTTT
CSARATGRGLTDTQYF
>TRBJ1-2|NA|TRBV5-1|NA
TGCGCCAGCAGCTTGTCGCGGGGGGATGGCTACACCTTC
CASSLSRGDGYTF
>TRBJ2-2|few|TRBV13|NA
TGTGCCAGCAGCCAGTACAATAGCGGGAACACCGGGGAGCTGTTTTTT
CASSQYNSGNTGELFF
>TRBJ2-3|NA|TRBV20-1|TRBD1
TGCAGTGCTAAGGACAGGCTGGTAGATACGCAGTATTTT
CSAKDRLVDTQYF
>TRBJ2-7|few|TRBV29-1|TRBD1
TGCAGCGTTGTAACACAGGGGGCCTACGAGCAGTACTTC
CSVVTQGAYEQYF
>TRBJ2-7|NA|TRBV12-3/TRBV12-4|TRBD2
TGTGCCAGCAGCCCTAGCGGGGTGGGGGAAGACGAGCAGTACTTC
CASSPSGVGEDEQYF
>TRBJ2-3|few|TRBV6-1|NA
TGTGCCAGCACCCACCTCTGGGGACATCCCCGACGATCAGATACGCAGTATTTT
CASTHLWGHPRRSDTQYF
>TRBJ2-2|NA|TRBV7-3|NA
TGTGCCAGCAGCGCATACAGGGCGTCCGGGGAGCTGTTTTTT
CASSAYRASGELFF
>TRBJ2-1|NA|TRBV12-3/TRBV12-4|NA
TGTGCCAGCAGTTTTCCCTCTAGCGCGCACTACAATGAGCAGTTCTTC
CASSFPSSAHYNEQFF
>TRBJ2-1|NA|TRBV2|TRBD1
TGTGCCAGCAGTGAGGCGGCAGGGGGCCTGGCTGAGCAGTTCTTC
CASSEAAGGLAEQFF
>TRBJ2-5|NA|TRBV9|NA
TGTGCCAGCAGCGTAGGGTGGTTTCGAGAGACCCAGTACTTC
CASSVGWFRETQYF
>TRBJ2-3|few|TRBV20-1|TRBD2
TGCAGTGTTAGCGGGGGGCCCCCAGATACGCAGTATTTT
CSVSGGPPDTQYF
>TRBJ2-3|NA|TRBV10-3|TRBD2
TGTGCCATCAGTGAGATGACTAGCGGTAGCACAGATACGCAGTATTTT
CAISEMTSGSTDTQYF
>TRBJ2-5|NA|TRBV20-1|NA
TGCAGTGCTAGGCTACAGGGTGAGACCCAGTACTTC
CSARLQGETQYF
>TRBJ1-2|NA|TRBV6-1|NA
TGTGCCAGCAGTAGCCGGGAGAACTATGGCTACACCTTC
CASSSRENYGYTF
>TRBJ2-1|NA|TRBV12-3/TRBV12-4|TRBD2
TGTGCCAGCAGTTCCCCTAGCGGGGCGTACAATGAGCAGTTCTTC
CASSSPSGAYNEQFF
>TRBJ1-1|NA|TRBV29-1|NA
TGCAGCGTTGAGGTAGTGGACACTGAAGCTTTCTTT
CSVEVVDTEAFF
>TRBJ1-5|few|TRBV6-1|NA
TGTGCCAGCACCCTAGGTGGGACGAAGGCTAGTCAGCCCCAGCATTTT
CASTLGGTKASQPQHF
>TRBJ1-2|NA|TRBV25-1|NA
TGTGCCAGCAGTGTGGAGTATGGCTACACCTTC
CASSVEYGYTF
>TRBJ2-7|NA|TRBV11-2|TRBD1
TGTGCCAGCAGCTTAGATAAGGGGGCGTCGTACGAGCAGTACTTC
CASSLDKGASYEQYF
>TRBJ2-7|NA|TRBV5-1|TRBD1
TGCGCCAGCAGCTGGTCGGCGGGACAGGGCTACGAGCAGTACTTC
CASSWSAGQGYEQYF
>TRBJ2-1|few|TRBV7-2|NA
TGTGCCAGCAGCTTATATGGCCCCTCAACGGCCAATGAGCAGTTCTTC
CASSLYGPSTANEQFF